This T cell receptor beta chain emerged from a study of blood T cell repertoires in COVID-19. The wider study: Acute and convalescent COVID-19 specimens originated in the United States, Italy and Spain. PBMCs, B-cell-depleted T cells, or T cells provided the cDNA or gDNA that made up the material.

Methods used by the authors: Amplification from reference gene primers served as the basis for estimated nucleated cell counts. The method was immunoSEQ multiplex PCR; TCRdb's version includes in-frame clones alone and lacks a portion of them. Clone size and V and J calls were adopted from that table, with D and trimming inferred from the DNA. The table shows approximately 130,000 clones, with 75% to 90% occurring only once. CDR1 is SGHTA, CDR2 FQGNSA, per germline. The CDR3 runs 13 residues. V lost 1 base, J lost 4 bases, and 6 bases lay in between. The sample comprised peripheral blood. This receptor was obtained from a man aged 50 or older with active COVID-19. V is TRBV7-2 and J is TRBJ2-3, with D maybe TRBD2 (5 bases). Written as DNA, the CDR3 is TGTGCCAGCAGCTTAGGAGGGCCAGATACGCAGTATTTT. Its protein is CASSLGGPDTQYF.